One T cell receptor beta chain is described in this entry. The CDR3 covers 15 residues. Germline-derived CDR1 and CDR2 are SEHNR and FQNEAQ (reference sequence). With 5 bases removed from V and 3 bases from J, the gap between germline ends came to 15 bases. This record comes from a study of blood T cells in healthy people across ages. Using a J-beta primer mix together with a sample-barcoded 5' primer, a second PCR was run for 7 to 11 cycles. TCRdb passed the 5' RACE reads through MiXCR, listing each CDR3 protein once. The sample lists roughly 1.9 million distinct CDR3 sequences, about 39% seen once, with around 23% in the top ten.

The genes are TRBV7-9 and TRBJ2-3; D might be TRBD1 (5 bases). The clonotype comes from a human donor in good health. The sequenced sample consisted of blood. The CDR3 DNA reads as TGTGCCAGCAGCCCAGGGTGGGCCGTAACAGATACGCAGTATTTT. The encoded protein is CASSPGWAVTDTQYF. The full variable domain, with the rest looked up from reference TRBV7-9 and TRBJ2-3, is DTGVSQNPRHKITKRGQNVTFRCDPISEHNRLYWYRQTLGQGPEFLTYFQNEAQLEKSRLLSDRFSAERPKGSFSTLEIQRTEQGDSAMYLCASSPGWAVTDTQYFGPGTRLTVL.